The 19 T cell receptor beta chains in this list originate from one sample, sequenced in a study of OX40 agonist ivuxolimab in advanced cancers. Assay: immunoSEQ multiplex PCR; the TCRdb copy retains only in-frame clones and omits some. The sample holds approximately 74,000 clones, 85% to 95% seen once. The sample here was CD4+ or CD8+ T cells sorted from blood, taken in a trial of the OX40 agonist ivuxolimab. Receptor source: an adult with an advanced solid tumor such as melanoma, head and neck, liver or kidney cancer.

J is TRBJ2-1 and V is TRBV27; D gene unclear. Per germline, CDR1 MNHEY and CDR2 SMNVEV (reference sequence). V dropped 8 bases and J dropped 0 bases, with 8 bases sitting between them. The length of the CDR3 is 13 residues. CDR3 amino acids: CASWNPSYNEQFF. For the CDR3, the DNA is TGTGCCAGCTGGAACCCCTCCTACAATGAGCAGTTCTTC.

The chain is built from TRBV27 and TRBJ2-1; either TRBD1 or TRBD2 may supply D (5 bases each). The V gene lost 6 bases and the J gene lost 0 bases, with 12 bases spanning the gap. CDR1 is MNHEY and CDR2 is SMNVEV in the germline V gene (reference sequence). The CDR3 runs 15 residues. In DNA form, the CDR3 reads TGTGCCAGCAGCCTGAGGGGTTTCTCCTACAATGAGCAGTTCTTC. Encoded protein: CASSLRGFSYNEQFF.

This CDR3 reads CASRMGQGRVDTQYF. The CDR3 coding sequence is TGTGCCAGTAGAATGGGACAGGGGCGCGTGGATACGCAGTATTTT. The rearrangement uses TRBV19 and TRBJ2-3, with 10 bases aligning to TRBD1. This CDR3 has 15 residues. CDR1 and CDR2 (germline): LNHDA, SQIVND (reference sequence). The J segment lost 6 bases and the V segment lost 6 bases, leaving 9 bases of the junction unmatched.

This clone was found once. This chain links TRBV6-1 with TRBJ2-2; D unclear. CDR3 length equals 14 residues. Trimming took off 11 bases at V and 4 bases at J, with 17 bases between the two ends. The germline CDR1 and CDR2 sequences are MNHNS and SASEGT. Written as DNA, the CDR3 is TGTGCCGTTGGATGGTCCAGGAGCACCGGGGAGCTGTTTTTT. It encodes CAVGWSRSTGELFF.

CDR3 residues: CASSTQQGAIINSPLHF. As DNA, the CDR3 is TGTGCCAGTAGTACGCAACAGGGGGCTATTATTAATTCACCCCTCCACTTT. The chain joins TRBV19 to TRBJ1-6, with TRBD1 identical over 9 bases. This CDR3 has 17 residues. Germline-derived CDR1 and CDR2 are LNHDA and SQIVND (reference sequence). V shed 4 bases and J 6 bases; nucleotides not matched to a gene: 10.

The CDR3 region is CSGGTYEQYF. The CDR3 DNA reads as TGCAGTGGAGGGACCTACGAGCAGTACTTC. The V and J genes are TRBV20-1 and TRBJ2-7; the D gene is possibly TRBD2 (5 bases). V was trimmed by 7 bases and J by 2 bases, leaving 6 bases between them. In germline, CDR1 is DFQATT, CDR2 SNEGSKA (reference sequence). This CDR3 region has 10 residues.

This clone was counted a single time. The chain uses TRBV25-1 and TRBJ1-1, with a possible D match to TRBD1 (5 bases). CDR3 length equals 14 residues. Trimming took 3 bases from V and 4 from J, leaving 12 bases between them. Germline CDR1 is MGHDK and CDR2 is SYGVNS. CDR3 loop: CASSEGQGSTEAFF. The CDR3 coding sequence is TGTGCCAGCAGTGAGGGTCAGGGAAGCACTGAAGCTTTCTTT. The entire variable domain, with the rest obtained from reference TRBV25-1 and TRBJ1-1, is as follows: EADIYQTPRYLVIGTGKKITLECSQTMGHDKMYWYQQDPGMELHLIHYSYGVNSTEKGDLSSESTVSRIRTEHFPLTLESARPSHTSQYLCASSEGQGSTEAFFGQGTRLTVV.

The chain recombines TRBV27 with TRBJ1-2; D may be TRBD1 (6 bases). There are 15 residues in the CDR3. Per the germline V gene, CDR1 is MNHEY and CDR2 is SMNVEV (reference sequence). Trimming took off 4 bases at V and 7 bases at J, with 19 bases between the two ends. In nucleotides, the CDR3 is TGTGCCAGCAGTTCGGTAATGGGGGGCAATGGTGGCTACACCTTC. It yields the protein CASSSVMGGNGGYTF.

The V call is TRBV6-5, the J call TRBJ1-5, with D perhaps TRBD1 (5 bases). Trimming took off 5 bases at V and 3 bases at J, with 14 bases between the two ends. This CDR3 contains 15 residues. The germline V gene encodes CDR1 MNHEY and CDR2 SVGAGI. CDR3 nucleotides: TGTGCCAGCAGTCCCCACGGGGGTTCCAATCAGCCCCAGCATTTT. Protein: CASSPHGGSNQPQHF.

This clone was detected once. The CDR3 spells CASMRGNEQFF. The CDR3 DNA is TGTGCCAGCATGCGGGGAAATGAGCAGTTCTTC. The chain joins TRBV6-1 to TRBJ2-1; maybe TRBD2 (6 bases). The CDR3 loop spans 11 amino acids. V lost 7 bases and J lost 7, with 8 bases in between. CDR1 and CDR2 (germline): MNHNS, SASEGT.

The J gene is TRBJ2-7, the V gene TRBV10-2; D is unclear. V was shortened by 6 bases and J by 3 bases, with 3 bases between the two germline ends. Germline values: CDR1 WSHSY, CDR2 SAAADI. There are 10 residues in the CDR3. This chain's CDR3 is CASRDYEQYF. Here the CDR3 DNA reads TGCGCCAGCAGGGACTACGAGCAGTACTTC.

Here the CDR3 reads CASSYLGVGYNEQFF. DNA for the CDR3: TGTGCCAGCAGTTACCTGGGGGTCGGGTACAATGAGCAGTTCTTC. The chain couples TRBV6-5 to TRBJ2-1; TRBD1 or TRBD2 may be the D gene (5 bases each). Germline assignment: CDR1 MNHEY and CDR2 SVGAGI. Trimming took 2 bases from V and 4 from J, leaving 12 bases between them. The CDR3 loop spans 15 amino acids.

V is TRBV5-1 and J is TRBJ2-5; 8 positions match TRBD2. The CDR3 length is 16 residues. CDR1 and CDR2 from the germline V gene are SGHRS and YFSETQ. With V trimmed by 4 bases and J by 1 base, 9 bases remained unmatched. The CDR3 spells CASSRLPTSGQETQYF. The CDR3 DNA reads as TGCGCCAGCAGCCGACTTCCTACTAGCGGCCAAGAGACCCAGTACTTC.

J is TRBJ2-2 and V is TRBV28; TRBD1 matches at 11 bases. After removal of 1 base from V and 0 bases from J, the junction contained 4 bases not matched to a gene. Germline V gene sequence: CDR1 MDHEN, CDR2 SYDVKM. This CDR3 spans 18 amino acids. The CDR3 sequence is CASSLFGQGATNTGELFF. CDR3 coding DNA: TGTGCCAGCAGTTTATTTGGACAGGGGGCGACGAACACCGGGGAGCTGTTTTTT.

The gene calls are TRBV7-2 and TRBJ2-2, with D possibly matching TRBD1 (6 bases). Germline CDR1 is SGHTA and CDR2 is FQGNSA. The CDR3 runs to 13 residues. Trimming shortened V by 5 bases and J by 7 bases, and 11 bases separated the two germline ends. CDR3 protein: CASSDNRVGELFF. CDR3 coding DNA: TGTGCCAGCAGCGATAACAGGGTCGGGGAGCTGTTTTTT.

The CDR3 is CASSVMSTDTQYF. CDR3 nucleotides: TGTGCCAGCAGCGTGATGAGCACAGATACGCAGTATTTT. The V call is TRBV5-5, the J call TRBJ2-3; the D is unclear. Germline V gives CDR1 SGHKS, CDR2 YYEKEE (reference sequence). V lost 4 bases and J lost 0, with 6 bases in between. The CDR3 sequence is 13 residues long.

The chain has TRBV7-9 and TRBJ2-1; 11 nucleotides match TRBD2. Germline lookup yields CDR1 SEHNR and CDR2 FQNEAQ (reference sequence). The J segment lost 5 bases and the V segment lost 2 bases, leaving 11 bases of the junction unmatched. CDR3 length: 18 residues. The chain's CDR3 is CASSLIAGGPGLDNEQFF. For the CDR3, the DNA is TGTGCCAGCAGCTTAATAGCGGGAGGGCCGGGACTCGACAATGAGCAGTTCTTC.

V gene TRBV5-1 combines with J gene TRBJ2-5, with TRBD1 matching over 11 bases. The length of the CDR3 is 14 residues. After removal of 4 bases from V and 3 bases from J, the junction contained 2 bases not matched to a gene. CDR1 and CDR2 (germline): SGHRS, YFSETQ. The CDR3 is CASSPGQGEETQYF. CDR3 DNA: TGCGCCAGCAGCCCGGGACAGGGGGAAGAGACCCAGTACTTC.

The V call is TRBV6-5, the J call TRBJ2-1; a weak D match, TRBD2 (6 bases). Trimming cost V 5 bases and J 2 bases, with 10 bases left between them. Germline V gene sequence: CDR1 MNHEY, CDR2 SVGAGI. The CDR3 spans 14 residues. The CDR3 loop is CASSLGEAYNEQFF. In DNA, the CDR3 is TGTGCCAGCAGTCTTGGGGAGGCCTACAATGAGCAGTTCTTC.